These T cell receptor beta chains were read from a single sample in a study of blood T cell repertoires in COVID-19. Here immunoSEQ multiplex PCR was the method, and the copy in TCRdb shows in-frame clones only, minus some. The sample shows approximately 150,000 clones, 84% of them seen only once. The sequenced material came from peripheral blood. These receptors all come from a woman of 80 years or more with COVID-19, enrolled during active disease. The conserved cysteine and the conserved F or W are not part of the CDR3 here. Each record gives: D gene, V gene, CDR3 protein. D genes are given only for firm matches.

D: NA
V: TRBV27
CDR3: ASSLRGGLSYEQY

D: NA
V: TRBV9
CDR3: ASSDTRFTYNEQF

D: NA
V: TRBV3-1/TRBV3-2
CDR3: ASSQDLTDYSPLH

D: TRBD1
V: TRBV6-5
CDR3: ASSLGTGTYNEQF

D: TRBD1
V: TRBV7-2
CDR3: ASSLRPQGVWNGYT

D: TRBD1
V: TRBV27
CDR3: ASNKQGAGNEKLF

D: NA
V: TRBV27
CDR3: ASSLSGTRGQPQH

D: NA
V: TRBV20-1
CDR3: SASGLFYEQY

D: NA
V: TRBV18
CDR3: ASSSQTGGTEAF

D: TRBD2
V: TRBV19
CDR3: ASSSGLAGETQY

D: TRBD2
V: TRBV4-1
CDR3: ASSQEASGGYLAKNIQY

D: NA
V: TRBV9
CDR3: ASSYAQGPNTGELF

D: NA
V: TRBV5-4
CDR3: ASSLDAVHSGANVLT

D: NA
V: TRBV6-5
CDR3: ASSPGQLNTEAF

D: NA
V: TRBV29-1
CDR3: SVGGSGGGYGYT

D: TRBD2
V: TRBV11-2
CDR3: ASSLEYSGSFTREQF

D: NA
V: TRBV19
CDR3: ASSIGLIDTFYGYT

D: NA
V: TRBV5-5
CDR3: ASSWAPRDTQY

D: NA
V: TRBV27
CDR3: ASRRSQGPYNEQF

D: NA
V: TRBV13
CDR3: ASSQVFRTGELF

D: TRBD1
V: TRBV5-1
CDR3: ASSFRGTSSTDTQY

D: TRBD2
V: TRBV7-2
CDR3: ASTTGLAGVGTQY

D: NA
V: TRBV5-6
CDR3: ASSLLGARSYEQY

D: NA
V: TRBV7-8
CDR3: ASSVSGLNSGANVLT

D: TRBD2
V: TRBV5-1
CDR3: ASSRTSGSNEQF

D: NA
V: TRBV5-6
CDR3: ASSYQGQGQPQH

D: TRBD1
V: TRBV19
CDR3: ASSITGTGVSGANVLT

D: NA
V: TRBV3-1/TRBV3-2
CDR3: ASSLPGGTIY

D: NA
V: TRBV9
CDR3: ASSNAGYGYT

D: TRBD1
V: TRBV18
CDR3: ASSLQGAQNNSPLH

D: TRBD2
V: TRBV7-2
CDR3: ASSLEGLAGATGELF

D: NA
V: TRBV5-1
CDR3: ASSLYSGTYEQY

D: NA
V: TRBV5-1
CDR3: ASSPSGGLYEQY

D: TRBD1
V: TRBV10-3
CDR3: ATGTGRNYEQY

D: NA
V: TRBV21-1
CDR3: ASSNSWLLVIAQTYEQY

D: NA
V: TRBV4-1
CDR3: ASSQERGRSSYEQY

D: NA
V: TRBV18
CDR3: ASSPETGHYNEQF

D: NA
V: TRBV7-2
CDR3: ASRKNYGDYNEQF

D: NA
V: TRBV7-2
CDR3: ASSWAGTGNTGELF

D: TRBD2
V: TRBV19
CDR3: ASSMKASGILPYEQY

D: NA
V: TRBV29-1
CDR3: SVPRMTGTNYGYT

D: TRBD1
V: TRBV7-9
CDR3: ASSRPGTGVSQSYEQY

D: NA
V: TRBV7-9
CDR3: ASSSPWGNTDTQY

D: NA
V: TRBV5-1
CDR3: ASSLAGTTNEKLF

D: TRBD1
V: TRBV4-1
CDR3: ASSRSGQGDSGNTIY

D: TRBD1
V: TRBV10-3
CDR3: AIRTGGGYGYT

D: NA
V: TRBV30
CDR3: AWSEGGRDSPLH

D: TRBD1
V: TRBV11-2
CDR3: ASAKGTEYEQY

D: NA
V: TRBV20-1
CDR3: SARGDTKAF

D: NA
V: TRBV21-1
CDR3: ASSKKGRQGTSYGYT

D: TRBD2
V: TRBV27
CDR3: ASSFGTSGGYEQY

D: TRBD1
V: TRBV5-1
CDR3: ASSLYAGTGGAEAF

D: TRBD1
V: TRBV12-3/TRBV12-4
CDR3: ASRQQGAGGYT

D: TRBD2
V: TRBV7-2
CDR3: ASSFRGLATGDTQY

D: NA
V: TRBV3-1/TRBV3-2
CDR3: ASSQIQVTEAF

D: TRBD2
V: TRBV7-9
CDR3: ASSLASGRAGEQF

D: NA
V: TRBV7-2
CDR3: ASSFISYNEQF

D: NA
V: TRBV29-1
CDR3: SVEAGVGVDTQY

D: NA
V: TRBV6-2/TRBV6-3
CDR3: ASSYSEPGAQH